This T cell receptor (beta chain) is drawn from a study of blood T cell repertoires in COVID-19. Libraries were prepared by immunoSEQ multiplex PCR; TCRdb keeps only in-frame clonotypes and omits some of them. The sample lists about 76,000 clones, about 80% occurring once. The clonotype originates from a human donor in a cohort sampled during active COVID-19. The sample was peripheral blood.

The CDR3 nucleotides are TGTGCCAGCAGTGAAGTTAGTGCGGACTGGAGTTACGAGCAGTACGTC. Translated, it gives CASSEVSADWSYEQYV. V usage is TRBV6-1 and J usage is TRBJ2-7; tentatively, D is TRBD2 (5 bases). CDR3 size: 16 residues. V was shortened by 1 base and J by 4 bases, with 17 bases between the two germline ends. Germline CDR1 reads MNHNS; CDR2 reads SASEGT.